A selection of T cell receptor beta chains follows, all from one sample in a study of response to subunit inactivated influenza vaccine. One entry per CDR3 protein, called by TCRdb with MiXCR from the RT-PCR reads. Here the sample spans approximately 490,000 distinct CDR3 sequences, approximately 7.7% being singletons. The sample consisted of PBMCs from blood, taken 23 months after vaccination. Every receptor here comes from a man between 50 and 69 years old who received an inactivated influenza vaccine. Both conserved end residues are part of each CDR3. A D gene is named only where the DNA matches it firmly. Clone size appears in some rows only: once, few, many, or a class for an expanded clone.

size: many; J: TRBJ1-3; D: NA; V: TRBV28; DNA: TGTGCCAGCAGTCCGGGGGACTCTGGAAACACCATATATTTT; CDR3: CASSPGDSGNTIYF
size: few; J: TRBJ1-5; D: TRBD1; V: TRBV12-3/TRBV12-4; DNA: TGTGCCAGCAGTTCCCCTCCAGGGGGACAGCCCCAGCATTTT; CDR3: CASSSPPGGQPQHF
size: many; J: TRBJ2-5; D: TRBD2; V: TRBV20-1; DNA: TGCAGTGACCGCCCGACCGGCGGGGGAGAGACCCAGTACTTC; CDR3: CSDRPTGGGETQYF
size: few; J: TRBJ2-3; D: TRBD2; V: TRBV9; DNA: TGTGCCAGCGGAAGGTTGGGAGGGCCCGCAGATACGCAGTATTTT; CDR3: CASGRLGGPADTQYF
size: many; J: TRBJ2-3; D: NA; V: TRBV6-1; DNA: TGTGCCAGCAGGTCGACTCTTCCTTCTAGCACAGATACGCAGTATTTT; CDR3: CASRSTLPSSTDTQYF
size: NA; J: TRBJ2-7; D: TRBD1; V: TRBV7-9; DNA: TGTGCCAGCAGCTCGGGACAGGGGCATTCCTACGAGCAGTACTTC; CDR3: CASSSGQGHSYEQYF
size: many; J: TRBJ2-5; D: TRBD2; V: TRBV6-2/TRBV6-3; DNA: TGTGCCAGCGGGGGGACTAGCAAAGAGACCCAGTACTTC; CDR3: CASGGTSKETQYF
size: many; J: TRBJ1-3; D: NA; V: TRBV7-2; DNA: TGTGCCAGCACCTTGCTGTCTGGAAACACCATATATTTT; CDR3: CASTLLSGNTIYF
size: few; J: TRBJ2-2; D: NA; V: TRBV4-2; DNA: TGTGCCAGCAGCCAAGATGTCAGGGGTCTAGCGGCACGAAACACCGGGGAGCTGTTTTTT; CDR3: CASSQDVRGLAARNTGELFF
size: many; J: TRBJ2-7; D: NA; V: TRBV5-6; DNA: TGTGCCAGCAGCGCGGGTGGGACTCCACCACACGAGCAGTACTTC; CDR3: CASSAGGTPPHEQYF
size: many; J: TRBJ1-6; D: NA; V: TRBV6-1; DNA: TGTGCCAGCACCCAGCTCTCCTATAATTCACCCCTCCACTTT; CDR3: CASTQLSYNSPLHF
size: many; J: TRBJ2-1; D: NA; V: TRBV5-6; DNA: TGTGCCAGCAGCTCATTCAGGGTAAGGTCCTACAATGAGCAGTTCTTC; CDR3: CASSSFRVRSYNEQFF
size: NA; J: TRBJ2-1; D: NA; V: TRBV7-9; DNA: TGTGCCGTCCCCCTGGGGACTGTGTACAATGAGCAGTTCTTC; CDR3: CAVPLGTVYNEQFF